This TCR beta chain was sequenced during a study of blood T cell repertoires in COVID-19. Study information: Nucleic acid was either cDNA or gDNA, and it came from T cells, B-cell-depleted T cells, or PBMCs.

The length of the CDR3 is 17 residues. Germline-derived CDR1 and CDR2 are KGHDR and SFDVKD. V dropped 2 bases and J dropped 5; count of bases not matched to a gene: 9. Study processing details: Using reference gene primer amplification, nucleated cell counts were estimated. Only in-frame clones appear in the TCRdb table, and some are missing; sequencing was by immunoSEQ multiplex PCR. V and J calls and clone size are as listed in that table; D and trimming were resolved from the DNA. The data show roughly 100,000 clones, 80% to 95% seen once. Those enrolled in Seattle joined during active infection and were followed longitudinally afterward.

This TCR was sampled from a woman in her forties or fifties with COVID-19, enrolled during active disease. The specimen sequenced was peripheral blood. This chain joins TRBV24-1 and TRBJ1-5; 9 bases align to TRBD1. CDR3 loop: CATSDSNRDREYQPQHF. CDR3 sequence (DNA): TGTGCCACCAGTGATTCAAACCGGGACAGGGAATATCAGCCCCAGCATTTT.